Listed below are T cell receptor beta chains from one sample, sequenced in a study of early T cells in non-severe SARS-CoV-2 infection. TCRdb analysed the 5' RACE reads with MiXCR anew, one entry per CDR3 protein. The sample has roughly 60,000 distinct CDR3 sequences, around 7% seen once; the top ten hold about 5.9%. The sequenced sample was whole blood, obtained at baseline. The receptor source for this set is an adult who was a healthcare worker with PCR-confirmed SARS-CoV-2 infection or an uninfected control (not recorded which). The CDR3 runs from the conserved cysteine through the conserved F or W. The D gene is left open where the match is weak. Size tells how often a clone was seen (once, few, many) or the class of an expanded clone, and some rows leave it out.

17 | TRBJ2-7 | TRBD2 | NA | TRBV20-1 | TGCAGTGCTAGAGATATGGGAGTTGAGCGGGACCTCTACGAGCAGTACTTC | CSARDMGVERDLYEQYF
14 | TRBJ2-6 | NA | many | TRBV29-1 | TGCAGCGTTGTATCAGGGCCTGGGGCCAACGTCCTGACTTTC | CSVVSGPGANVLTF
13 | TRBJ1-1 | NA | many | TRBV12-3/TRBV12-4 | TGTGCCAGCAGTTTCAGGGATTCCACTGAAGCTTTCTTT | CASSFRDSTEAFF
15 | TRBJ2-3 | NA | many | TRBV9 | TGTGCCAGCAGCGTCGGCGGAATAAACACAGATACGCAGTATTTT | CASSVGGINTDTQYF
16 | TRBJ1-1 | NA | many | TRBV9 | TGTGCCAGCAGCGTCCGGCGGACAGCCGGCGTCACTGAAGCTTTCTTT | CASSVRRTAGVTEAFF
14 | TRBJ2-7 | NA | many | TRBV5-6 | TGTGCCAGCAGCATGGACAGCCCTACCTACGAGCAGTACTTC | CASSMDSPTYEQYF
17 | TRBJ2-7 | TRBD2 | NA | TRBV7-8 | TGTGCCAGCAGCCCCCGACTTCAGCGGGGTGCCTCCTCCGAGCAGCACTTC | CASSPRLQRGASSEQHF
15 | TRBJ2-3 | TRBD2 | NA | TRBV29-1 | TGCAGCACATCGGGACTAGCGGGGGTCACAGATACGCAGTATTTT | CSTSGLAGVTDTQYF
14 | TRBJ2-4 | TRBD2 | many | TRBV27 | TGTGCCAGCAGTGGGCGGGGGACTGGGAACATTCAGTACTTC | CASSGRGTGNIQYF
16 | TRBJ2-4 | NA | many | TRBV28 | TGTGCCAGCAGTTTTGGCGTCCGAGGTACCAAAAACATTCAGTACTTC | CASSFGVRGTKNIQYF
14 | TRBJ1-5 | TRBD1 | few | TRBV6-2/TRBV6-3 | TGTGCCAGCACTGGACAGGTTTACGATCAGCCCCAGCATTTT | CASTGQVYDQPQHF
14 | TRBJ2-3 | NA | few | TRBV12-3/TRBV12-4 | TGTGCCAGCAGTGCGGACGGAAGCACAGATACGCAGTATTTT | CASSADGSTDTQYF
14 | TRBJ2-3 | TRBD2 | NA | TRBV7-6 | TGTGCCAGCAGCTCCACCGGGACTAGGGATACGCAGTATTTT | CASSSTGTRDTQYF
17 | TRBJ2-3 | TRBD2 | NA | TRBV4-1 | TGCGCCAGCAGCCAAGAAGCGAGCGGGGGGGATCGAGATACGCAGTATTTT | CASSQEASGGDRDTQYF
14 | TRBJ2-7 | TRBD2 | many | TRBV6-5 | TGTGCCAGCAGTTACTCGATAACGGGGGGGTCGAAGTCCTTC | CASSYSITGGSKSF
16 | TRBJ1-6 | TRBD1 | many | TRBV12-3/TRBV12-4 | TGTGCCAGCGGGGGACAGGCGTTTTATTATAATTCACCCCTCCACTTT | CASGGQAFYYNSPLHF
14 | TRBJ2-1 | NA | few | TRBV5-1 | TGCGCCAGCAGCTTGGACCCATGGGGTTCTGAGCAGTTCTTC | CASSLDPWGSEQFF
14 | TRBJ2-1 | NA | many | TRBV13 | TGTGCCAGCAGCACCCACTACCTCGAAGGGGAGCAGTTCTTC | CASSTHYLEGEQFF
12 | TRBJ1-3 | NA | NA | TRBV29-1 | TGCAGCGCCCGGAGCTCTGGAAACACCATATATTTT | CSARSSGNTIYF
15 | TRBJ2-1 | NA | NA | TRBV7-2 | TGTGCCAGCAGCCAACGGGGGCAGGACTACAATGAGCAGTTCTTC | CASSQRGQDYNEQFF
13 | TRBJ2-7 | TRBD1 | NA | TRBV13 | TGTGCCAGCAGCCCCGACAGGGCCTACGAGCAGTACTTC | CASSPDRAYEQYF
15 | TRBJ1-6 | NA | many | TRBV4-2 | TGTGCCAGCAGCCCATCCCAGGGTGGCAATTCACCCCTCCACTTT | CASSPSQGGNSPLHF
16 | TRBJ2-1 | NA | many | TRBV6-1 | TGTGCCAGCAAAACGGGGGCCCTAAGCTCCTACAATGAGCAGTTCTTC | CASKTGALSSYNEQFF
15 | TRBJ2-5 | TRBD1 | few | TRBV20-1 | TGCAGTGCTAGAGACCCACAGGGGGCGGGGGAGACCCAGTACTTC | CSARDPQGAGETQYF
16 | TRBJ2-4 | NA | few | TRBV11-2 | TGTGCCAGCAGACACACAAAGACTGAGGCCAAAAACATTCAGTACTTC | CASRHTKTEAKNIQYF
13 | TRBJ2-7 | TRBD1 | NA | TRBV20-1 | TGCAGTGCTAGTGACAGGGCCGTCTACGAGCAGTACTTC | CSASDRAVYEQYF
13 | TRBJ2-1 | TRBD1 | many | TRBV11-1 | TGTGCCAGCACTGAAGGGGGCAGGAATGAGCAGTTCTTC | CASTEGGRNEQFF
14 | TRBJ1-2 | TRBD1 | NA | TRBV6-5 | TGTGCCAGCAGTTATCGGGACAGACCTTATGGCTACACCTTC | CASSYRDRPYGYTF
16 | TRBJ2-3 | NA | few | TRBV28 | TGTGCCAGCAGTGGCCCCGCCGGTACGGGTACAGATACGCAGTATTTT | CASSGPAGTGTDTQYF
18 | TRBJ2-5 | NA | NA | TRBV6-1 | TGTGCCAGCAGTGAAGCAAAACCGGGACATGGCGATGAAGAGACCCGGTACTTC | CASSEAKPGHGDEETRYF
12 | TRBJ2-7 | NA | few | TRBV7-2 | TGTGCCAGCAGCTTCACCGCCTACGAGCAGTACTTC | CASSFTAYEQYF